This is a list of T cell receptor beta chains from one sample in a study of blood T cell repertoires in COVID-19. Generated by immunoSEQ multiplex PCR, the TCRdb table keeps only in-frame clones and is missing some. The table records approximately 150,000 clones, roughly 90% of them present only once. Sequenced: peripheral blood. The receptor set was obtained from a human donor with COVID-19, enrolled during active disease. The donor label of this sample is uncertain. CDR3s leave out the opening cysteine and the closing phenylalanine or tryptophan. Each record gives: V gene, clone size, CDR3 protein. Rows may omit the clone size; those that give it use once, few, many or a size class.

>TRBV5-6|NA
ASGRQDSQSIEQY
>TRBV6-6|NA
ASSYPSGKHYNEQF
>TRBV9|few
ASSVDVEVLGTEAF
>TRBV25-1|NA
ASRPLEGAPHTGELF
>TRBV6-5|once
ASSYSGEGGYGYT
>TRBV24-1|NA
ATGRKLRYSGNTIY
>TRBV25-1|NA
ASSEYRAHYGYT
>TRBV2|NA
ASSGAGANEAF
>TRBV19|NA
ASSASAGQGAGEQY
>TRBV5-4|NA
ASSLNRGVETQY
>TRBV9|NA
ASSSPRGRGGVDTQY
>TRBV25-1|NA
ASTTGYNEQF
>TRBV6-1|NA
ASSDRGSNQPQH
>TRBV28|NA
ASSPGTAPNTEAF
>TRBV19|NA
ASRPEGEKLF
>TRBV11-3|NA
ASSLGQAGVQETQY
>TRBV6-5|NA
ASSSQYDTTNEKLF
>TRBV5-1|NA
ASSLGTSGGDTQY
>TRBV6-1|NA
ASSEGLAVNTQY
>TRBV7-9|NA
ASSFGTVADTQY
>TRBV3-1/TRBV3-2|NA
ASSSGILQPQH
>TRBV6-5|NA
ASSSVGRGNYGYT
>TRBV7-9|few
ASSWTGGGNSPLH
>TRBV9|NA
ASSVGDTPSNYGYT
>TRBV18|NA
ASSPRNRGGFYEQY
>TRBV6-1|NA
ASSEKMGADSPLH
>TRBV25-1|NA
ASSDTGTASGELF
>TRBV5-1|NA
ASSLGGQITDTQY
>TRBV3-1/TRBV3-2|NA
ASMATGELF
>TRBV6-1|NA
ASSESLRGTEAF
>TRBV11-2|NA
ASSLERRLNHGYT
>TRBV9|NA
ASSVGLGQGGSEAF
>TRBV25-1|NA
ASSRADSPNTGELF
>TRBV5-6|NA
ASSPYRTGENTIY
>TRBV19|NA
ASSISRERRETQY
>TRBV11-3|NA
ASSLQGGLNTEAF
>TRBV7-9|NA
ASSWGDTEAF
>TRBV5-4|NA
ASSSLGGYQETQY
>TRBV13|NA
ASSLRPVRAPLH
>TRBV3-1/TRBV3-2|NA
ASSNDRGNTEAF
>TRBV27|NA
ASSLEEGSGYT
>TRBV27|NA
ASSVTGSPGPQH
>TRBV18|NA
ASSPVGITSGDTDTQY
>TRBV2|once
ASSEGGGSESGSRKTQY
>TRBV2|NA
ASSDGRQPQH
>TRBV6-5|NA
ASSPGGFEQY
>TRBV2|NA
ASSGTGGDQPQH
>TRBV25-1|NA
ASSETRVSGANVLT
>TRBV18|NA
ASSPPGTRSGNTIY
>TRBV6-5|NA
ASSKMWGPNTEAF
>TRBV3-1/TRBV3-2|NA
ASSVDPTGYNYGYT
>TRBV3-1/TRBV3-2|NA
ASSQVVLNRETQY
>TRBV5-1|NA
ASSFSGGIEQY
>TRBV5-1|NA
ASSLSTGGAYEQY
>TRBV18|NA
ASSPSRSSRGNQPQH
>TRBV4-1|few
ASSRTTKTGAYGYT
>TRBV5-1|NA
ASSRSGGANTGELF
>TRBV4-1|many
ASSHIGQSSGNTIY
>TRBV11-3|NA
ASSLVRGLAGYNEQF